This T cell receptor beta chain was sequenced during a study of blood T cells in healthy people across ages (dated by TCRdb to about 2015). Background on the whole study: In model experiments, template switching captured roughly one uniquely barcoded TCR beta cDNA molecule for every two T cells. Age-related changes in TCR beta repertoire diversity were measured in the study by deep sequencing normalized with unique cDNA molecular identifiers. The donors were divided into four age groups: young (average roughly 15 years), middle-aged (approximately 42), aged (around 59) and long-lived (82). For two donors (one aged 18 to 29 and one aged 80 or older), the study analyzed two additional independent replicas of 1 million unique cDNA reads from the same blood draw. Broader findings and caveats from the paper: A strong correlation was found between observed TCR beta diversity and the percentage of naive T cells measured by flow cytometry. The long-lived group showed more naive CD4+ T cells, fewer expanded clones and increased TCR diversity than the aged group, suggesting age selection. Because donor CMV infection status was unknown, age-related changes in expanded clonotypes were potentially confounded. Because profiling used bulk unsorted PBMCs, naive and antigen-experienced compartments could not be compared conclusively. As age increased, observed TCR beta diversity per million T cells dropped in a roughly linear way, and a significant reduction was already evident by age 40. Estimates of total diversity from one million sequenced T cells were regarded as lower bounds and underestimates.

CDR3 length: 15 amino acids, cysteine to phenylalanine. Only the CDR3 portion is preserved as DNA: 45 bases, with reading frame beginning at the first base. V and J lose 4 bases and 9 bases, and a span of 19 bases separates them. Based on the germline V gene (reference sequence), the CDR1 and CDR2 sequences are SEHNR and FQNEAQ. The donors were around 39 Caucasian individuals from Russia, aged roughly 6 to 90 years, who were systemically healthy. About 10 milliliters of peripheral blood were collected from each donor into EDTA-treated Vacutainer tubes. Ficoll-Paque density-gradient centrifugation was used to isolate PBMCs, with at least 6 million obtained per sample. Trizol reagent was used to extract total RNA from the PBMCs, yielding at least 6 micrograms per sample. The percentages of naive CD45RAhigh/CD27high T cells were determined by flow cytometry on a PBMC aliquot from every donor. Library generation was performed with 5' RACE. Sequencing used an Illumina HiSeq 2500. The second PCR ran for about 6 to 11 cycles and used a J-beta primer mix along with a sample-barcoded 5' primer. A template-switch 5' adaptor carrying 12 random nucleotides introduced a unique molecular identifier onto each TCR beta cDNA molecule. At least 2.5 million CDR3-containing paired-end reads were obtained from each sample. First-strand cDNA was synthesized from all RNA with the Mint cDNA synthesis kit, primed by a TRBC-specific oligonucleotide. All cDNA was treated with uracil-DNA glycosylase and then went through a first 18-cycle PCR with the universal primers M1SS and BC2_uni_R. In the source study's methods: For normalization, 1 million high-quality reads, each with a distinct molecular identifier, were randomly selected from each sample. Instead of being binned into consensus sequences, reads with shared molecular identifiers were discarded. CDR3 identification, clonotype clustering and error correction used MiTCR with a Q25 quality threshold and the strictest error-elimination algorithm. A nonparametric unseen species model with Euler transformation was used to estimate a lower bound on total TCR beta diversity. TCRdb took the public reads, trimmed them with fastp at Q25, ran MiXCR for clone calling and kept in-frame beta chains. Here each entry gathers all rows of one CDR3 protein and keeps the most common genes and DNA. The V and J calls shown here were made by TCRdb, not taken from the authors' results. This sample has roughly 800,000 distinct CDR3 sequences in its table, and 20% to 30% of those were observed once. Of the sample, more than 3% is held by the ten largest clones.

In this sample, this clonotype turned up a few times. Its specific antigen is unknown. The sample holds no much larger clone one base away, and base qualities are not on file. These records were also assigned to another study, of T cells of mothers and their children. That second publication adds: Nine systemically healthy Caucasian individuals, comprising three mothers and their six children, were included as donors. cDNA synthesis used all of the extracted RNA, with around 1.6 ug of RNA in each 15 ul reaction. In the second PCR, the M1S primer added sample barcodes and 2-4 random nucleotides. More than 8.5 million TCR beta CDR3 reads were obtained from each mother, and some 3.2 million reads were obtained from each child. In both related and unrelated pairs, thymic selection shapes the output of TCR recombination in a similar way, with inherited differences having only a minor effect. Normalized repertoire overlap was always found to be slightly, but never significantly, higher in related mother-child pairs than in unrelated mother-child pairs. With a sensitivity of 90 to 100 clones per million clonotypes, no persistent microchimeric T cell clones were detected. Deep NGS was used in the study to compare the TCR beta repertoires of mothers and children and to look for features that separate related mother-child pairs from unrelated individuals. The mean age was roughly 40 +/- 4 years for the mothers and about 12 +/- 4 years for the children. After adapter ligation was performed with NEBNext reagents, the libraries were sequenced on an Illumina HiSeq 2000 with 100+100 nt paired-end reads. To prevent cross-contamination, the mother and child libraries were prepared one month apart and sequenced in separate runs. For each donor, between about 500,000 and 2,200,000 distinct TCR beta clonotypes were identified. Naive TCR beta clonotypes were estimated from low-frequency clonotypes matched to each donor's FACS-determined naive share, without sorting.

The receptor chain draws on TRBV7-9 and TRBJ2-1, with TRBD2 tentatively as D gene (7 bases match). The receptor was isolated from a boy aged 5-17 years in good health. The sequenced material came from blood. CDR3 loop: CASSSAGAVKSEQFF. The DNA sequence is TGTGCCAGCAGCTCTGCGGGGGCCGTGAAGAGTGAGCAGTTCTTC.